These 15 T cell receptor beta chains were all obtained from the same sample, sequenced in a study of sequential checkpoint blockade in melanoma. Sequencing used immunoSEQ multiplex PCR; TCRdb keeps in-frame clones, though not all of them. The sample shows 5,500 to 7,000 clones, around 20% of them seen only once. Treatment indicated: randomized to nivolumab then ipilimumab (arm A) or the reverse (arm B). The input for sequencing was tumor tissue (inferred from file names), taken from a patient given nivolumab and ipilimumab in sequence. Receptor source: a human donor with melanoma.

The sample holds many counts of this clone. This chain links TRBV11-3 with TRBJ1-1; possible D gene TRBD1, 5 bases. Germline loops: CDR1 SGHNT, CDR2 YENEEA. The CDR3 contains 18 residues. V was trimmed by 0 bases and J by 1 base, leaving 18 bases between them. In DNA form, the CDR3 reads TGTGCCAGCAGCTTAGACGGGGGGAGCCTCATGGGGAACACTGAAGCTTTCTTT. This codes for CASSLDGGSLMGNTEAFF. Complete variable domain (other parts from reference TRBV11-3 and TRBJ1-1): EAGVVQSPRYKIIEKKQPVAFWCNPISGHNTLYWYLQNLGQGPELLIRYENEEAVDDSQLPKDRFSAERLKGVDSTLKIQPAELGDSAVYLCASSLDGGSLMGNTEAFFGQGTRLTVV.

This clone was seen a handful of times. The rearrangement links TRBV28 to TRBJ1-2, with unresolved D. Germline assignment: CDR1 MDHEN and CDR2 SYDVKM. Trimming removed 6 bases from V and 9 bases from J, with 20 bases in between. This CDR3 has 14 amino acids. The CDR3 spells CASSSSPQARSYTF. The CDR3, as DNA: TGTGCCAGCAGCTCAAGTCCCCAGGCGCGGAGCTACACCTTC.

Comments on this clone: Sequence at one end of the junction differs from germline and may be a read error. The J gene is TRBJ2-6, the V gene TRBV19; D may be TRBD1 (6 bases). This CDR3 is 19 amino acids long. CDR1 is LNHDA, CDR2 SQIVND, per germline (reference sequence). CDR3 in amino acids: CAISRGFVGFNSGANVLTF. CDR3 DNA: TGTGCCATTAGTAGGGGGTTTGTCGGCTTCAACTCTGGGGCCAACGTCCTGACTTTC.

In its sample, this clone is medium-sized. This chain connects TRBV6-8 to TRBJ2-1; 7 positions match TRBD2. This CDR3 region has 13 residues. The germline V gene encodes CDR1 MNHGY and CDR2 SAAAGT. The J segment lost 7 bases and the V segment lost 6 bases, leaving 6 bases of the junction unmatched. The CDR3 protein is CASRLTSFNEQFF. The CDR3 bases are TGTGCCAGCAGGCTGACTAGCTTTAATGAGCAGTTCTTC.

This clone has at least ten counts. The chain links TRBV6-8 to TRBJ2-7, with 7 bases matching TRBD2. The CDR3 consists of 14 residues. V was clipped by 10 bases and J by 3 bases; unmatched bases: 12. Looked up from germline, CDR1 is MNHGY and CDR2 is SAAAGT. CDR3: CAIEKGRESYEQYF. The CDR3 nucleotides read TGTGCCATCGAAAAGGGGCGGGAGAGCTACGAGCAGTACTTC.

This chain connects TRBV30 to TRBJ2-5, with D unclear. Germline V lookup: CDR1 GTSNPN, CDR2 SVGIG (reference sequence). This CDR3 is 11 amino acids long. Deletions cut 4 bases from V and 4 bases from J, with 7 bases between. The CDR3 sequence: CAWTARETQYF. CDR3 sequence (DNA): TGTGCCTGGACAGCCCGAGAGACCCAGTACTTC.

The table lists this clone with a few counts. The rearrangement uses TRBV11-3 and TRBJ2-5; a weak D match, TRBD1 (7 bases). Between the trimmed V and J ends, which lost 8 bases and 7 bases, there was a span of 20 bases. CDR3 size: 14 residues. In germline, CDR1 is SGHNT, CDR2 YENEEA. CDR3 DNA sequence: TGTGCCAGCGCAGGGGGGACCCCGAGATGGACCCAGTACTTC. This gives the protein CASAGGTPRWTQYF. Full variable domain (rest looked up from reference TRBV11-3 and TRBJ2-5): EAGVVQSPRYKIIEKKQPVAFWCNPISGHNTLYWYLQNLGQGPELLIRYENEEAVDDSQLPKDRFSAERLKGVDSTLKIQPAELGDSAVYLCASAGGTPRWTQYFGPGTRLLVL.

The chain uses TRBV28 and TRBJ1-5; 7 bases are a match to TRBD1. The CDR3 has 15 residues. V trimming: 7 bases; J trimming: 1 base; junction bases outside the gene matches: 7. Germline-derived CDR1 and CDR2 are MDHEN and SYDVKM. CDR3 sequence (DNA): TGTGCCAGCAAGGGGGCAGGGGGGAGCAATCAGCCCCAGCATTTT. Translated: CASKGAGGSNQPQHF.

This clone was observed many times. The gene calls are TRBV23-1 and TRBJ1-2, with a tentative D call TRBD1 (5 bases). TRBV23-1 is an open reading frame, and its role is uncertain. With 6 bases removed from V and 3 bases from J, the gap between germline ends came to 20 bases. This CDR3 contains 16 residues. The CDR3 sequence is CASSQVGGMAYYGYTF. In nucleotides, the CDR3 is TGCGCCAGCAGCCAAGTGGGGGGGATGGCATACTATGGCTACACCTTC.

This clone was observed a handful of times. The rearrangement links TRBV28 to TRBJ2-7; D tentatively reads TRBD1 or TRBD2 (5 bases each). The germline V and J ends were trimmed by 4 bases and 0 bases, with 13 bases remaining between them. This CDR3 is 15 amino acids long. CDR1 is MDHEN and CDR2 is SYDVKM in the germline V gene. The CDR3 DNA follows: TGTGCCAGCAGTTCGACAGACTACCCCTCCTACGAGCAGTACTTC. Translation: CASSSTDYPSYEQYF.

This clone showed up just a few times. This rearrangement joins TRBV9 to TRBJ2-7, with TRBD1 matching 7 bases. Germline V gene sequence: CDR1 SGDLS, CDR2 YYNGEE. V trimming: 5 bases; J trimming: 3 bases; junction bases outside the gene matches: 8. The CDR3 is made up of 14 amino acids. CDR3 amino acids: CASSATGPGYEQYF. CDR3 DNA sequence: TGTGCCAGCAGTGCGACAGGGCCTGGCTACGAGCAGTACTTC.

This clone was observed a handful of times. The V call is TRBV11-3, the J call TRBJ2-7, with a possible D match to TRBD2 (5 bases). V dropped 8 bases and J dropped 7 bases, with 21 bases sitting between them. The CDR3 has 14 residues. Germline-derived CDR1 and CDR2 are SGHNT and YENEEA. The CDR3 DNA reads as TGTGCCAGCCTAGGTGCTCCCCCGACGGGAGAGCAGTACTTC. Protein sequence: CASLGAPPTGEQYF.

This clone was counted a few times. The V and J genes are TRBV11-3 and TRBJ2-1; 12 bases align to TRBD2. The CDR3 length is 17 residues. Germline lookup yields CDR1 SGHNT and CDR2 YENEEA. V was clipped by 2 bases and J by 9 bases; unmatched bases: 11. CDR3 loop: CASSLRAGASGRGEQFF. The CDR3 DNA follows: TGTGCCAGCAGCTTACGGGCGGGGGCTAGCGGGAGGGGTGAGCAGTTCTTC.

This clone was observed a handful of times. The chain recombines TRBV18 with TRBJ2-1; either TRBD1 or TRBD2 may fit D (6 bases each). This CDR3 comprises 16 residues. Between the trimmed V and J ends, which lost 5 bases and 9 bases, there was a span of 23 bases. The V gene's germline CDR1 is KGHSH and CDR2 LQKENI. CDR3 loop: CASSVTVSAGGLEQFF. The CDR3 coding sequence is TGTGCCAGCTCAGTTACTGTGTCTGCCGGGGGCCTTGAGCAGTTCTTC.

The J gene is TRBJ2-6, the V gene TRBV6-8; 12 positions agree with TRBD2. Germline-derived CDR1 and CDR2 are MNHGY and SAAAGT. Losses at the gene ends were 8 bases for V and 0 bases for J; bases not matched to a gene: 2. The CDR3 loop spans 16 amino acids. CDR3 in DNA: TGTGCCAGCGCGGGACTAGCGGGCTCTGGGGCCAACGTCCTGACTTTC. Amino acids: CASAGLAGSGANVLTF.